This T cell receptor (beta chain) was captured in a study of blood T cell repertoires in COVID-19. The ends lost 1 base at V and 8 bases at J; junction bases unmatched: 11. Germline-derived CDR1 and CDR2 are LGHNA and YSLEER. The CDR3 loop spans 16 amino acids. Original data processing: Amplification from reference gene primers served as the basis for estimated nucleated cell counts. Clones were read by immunoSEQ multiplex PCR, and TCRdb kept only the in-frame ones, dropping some. The V and J calls and clone size come from that table; D and trimming were worked out from the DNA. Of about 670,000 clones listed, approximately 90% are singletons.

The TCR sequence derives from a woman under 30 with acute or convalescent COVID-19. What was sequenced was peripheral blood. This sequence joins TRBV4-3 and TRBJ1-2; the match to TRBD1 covers 9 bases. CDR3 sequence: CASSQGGQGPSGGYTF. DNA of the CDR3: TGCGCCAGCAGCCAAGGGGGACAGGGCCCATCAGGAGGCTACACCTTC.